This record looks at one T cell receptor beta chain sequence and its context. What it binds is not known. The record originates from a study of response to subunit inactivated influenza vaccine. The study's findings and limits: The study's authors posited that every seasonal influenza vaccination enlists few new T cells.

The length of the CDR3 is 15 residues. Looked up from germline, CDR1 is LGHDT and CDR2 is YNNKEL (reference sequence). V shed 6 bases and J 3 bases; nucleotides not matched to a gene: 10. Using its own MiXCR run on the RT-PCR reads, TCRdb lists one record per CDR3 protein. The sample includes about 520,000 distinct CDR3 sequences, 11% seen only once; the top ten take 9.5% to 15%. The sequenced sample was PBMCs from blood, obtained more than 35 days after vaccination. The J gene is TRBJ1-2, the V gene TRBV3-1, with 7 bases that match TRBD1. This clonotype originated in a man aged 50 to 59 who received an inactivated influenza vaccine. CDR3 nucleotide sequence: TGTGCCAGCAGACGAGACAGGGTCAAGCACTATGGCTACACCTTC. Translated, it gives CASRRDRVKHYGYTF.